Each of the 26 T cell receptor beta chains below was sequenced from the same sample in a study of Tregs in tolerant kidney transplant recipients. Their antigens remain unidentified. The table came from immunoSEQ multiplex PCR; TCRdb's copy has only in-frame clones and leaves some out. The data show under 50,000 clones, with 95% to 96% seen just once and around 0.4% held by the top ten. Sequences were obtained from Tregs from blood cultured with allogeneic cells. The receptors were sampled from a human donor in good health.

There are a few counts of this clone. CDR3 nucleotides: TGTGCCAGCAGCCTCGACAGAAATCAGCCCCAGCATTTT. Its translation: CASSLDRNQPQHF. The chain combines TRBV9 with TRBJ1-5, with D possibly TRBD1 on 5 matching bases. Deletions cut 4 bases from V and 4 bases from J, with 9 bases between. CDR3 length: 13 amino acids. Germline V gives CDR1 SGDLS, CDR2 YYNGEE.

This sequence joins TRBV5-1 and TRBJ2-7; D is possibly TRBD2 (6 bases). From germline, CDR1 is SGHRS and CDR2 YFSETQ. V was clipped by 4 bases and J by 5 bases, with 19 bases between them. The CDR3 sequence is 15 residues long. This CDR3 is CASSRRGPLSHEQYF. The CDR3 DNA follows: TGCGCCAGCAGCCGGCGGGGCCCACTTTCTCACGAGCAGTACTTC.

The chain carries TRBV5-5 and TRBJ1-1, with D possibly being TRBD1 (6 bases). Germline V gene lookup returns CDR1 SGHKS and CDR2 YYEKEE (reference sequence). The V and J ends lost 1 base and 1 base respectively, with 17 bases between them. CDR3 length: 17 amino acids. CDR3 sequence reads: CASSLIIVRGKNTEAFF. The CDR3 DNA follows: TGTGCCAGCAGCTTGATTATCGTCAGGGGAAAGAACACTGAAGCTTTCTTT.

The chain recombines TRBV7-9 with TRBJ1-1; a weak D match, TRBD1 (6 bases). V shed 6 bases and J shed 5 bases, with 16 bases lying between them. CDR3 length: 14 amino acids. In germline, CDR1 is SEHNR, CDR2 FQNEAQ (reference sequence). The CDR3 protein is CASRNRGQDTEAFF. The DNA for the CDR3 is TGTGCCAGCAGGAACCGGGGGCAGGATACTGAAGCTTTCTTT.

The genes are TRBV5-1 and TRBJ2-5; 9 nucleotides match TRBD1. Losses at the gene ends were 4 bases for V and 1 base for J; bases not matched to a gene: 5. The CDR3 totals 15 residues. The germline V gene encodes CDR1 SGHRS and CDR2 YFSETQ. This CDR3 reads CASSPRDRAQETQYF. CDR3 coding DNA: TGCGCCAGCAGCCCCCGGGACAGGGCCCAAGAGACCCAGTACTTC.

The J gene is TRBJ2-7, the V gene TRBV18; D is perhaps TRBD2 (5 bases). Trimming cost V 2 bases and J 3 bases, with 17 bases left between them. Germline-derived CDR1 and CDR2 are KGHSH and LQKENI. CDR3 length: 16 residues. The CDR3 loop reads CASSPLRGLGFYEQYF. For the CDR3, the DNA is TGTGCCAGCTCACCATTGAGAGGGCTGGGATTCTACGAGCAGTACTTC.

This clone showed up just once. The V and J genes are TRBV27 and TRBJ1-5; no reliable D call. The CDR3 contains 14 residues. V was cut by 6 bases and J by 7 bases, with 16 bases left in between. The germline gives CDR1 MNHEY, CDR2 SMNVEV (reference sequence). The CDR3 DNA reads as TGTGCCAGCAGCAAACAATTTGTGGCGCAGCCCCAGCATTTT. Protein sequence: CASSKQFVAQPQHF.

The chain recombines TRBV14 with TRBJ1-2, with D hard to call. V was cut by 0 bases and J by 2 bases, with 13 bases left in between. The CDR3 is made up of 16 amino acids. Germline lookup yields CDR1 SGHDN and CDR2 FVKESK. In nucleotides, the CDR3 is TGTGCCAGCAGCCAAGATACGCCCGAAGTCAACTATGGCTACACCTTC. It translates to CASSQDTPEVNYGYTF.

The genes are TRBV5-1 and TRBJ2-7; D possibly corresponds to TRBD1 (6 bases). The germline gives CDR1 SGHRS, CDR2 YFSETQ. The germline V and J ends were trimmed by 4 bases and 6 bases, with 17 bases remaining between them. The CDR3 has 14 residues. The DNA of the CDR3 is TGCGCCAGCAGCATAGGACAGCTGGTGGGCGAGCAGTACTTC. Translation gives CASSIGQLVGEQYF.

The V and J genes are TRBV7-6 and TRBJ2-7, with D possibly matching TRBD1 (5 bases). The CDR3 length is 15 residues. CDR1 and CDR2 (germline): SGHVS, FNYEAQ. Trimming stripped 2 bases from V and 4 bases from J, with 15 bases between. CDR3 loop: CASSLQTAGPYEQYF. CDR3 DNA: TGTGCCAGCAGCTTACAGACAGCTGGACCATACGAGCAGTACTTC.

The count of this clone is one. The V and J genes are TRBV4-1 and TRBJ1-2, with TRBD1 identical over 9 bases. After removal of 0 bases from V and 2 bases from J, the junction contained 1 base not matched to a gene. This CDR3 spans 15 amino acids. Germline values: CDR1 MGHRA, CDR2 YSYEKL. The CDR3 sequence: CASSQEGTGNYGYTF. In nucleotides, the CDR3 is TGCGCCAGCAGCCAAGAAGGGACAGGGAACTATGGCTACACCTTC.

The chain is built from TRBV7-8 and TRBJ1-6; TRBD1 is a possible D gene (6 bases). The CDR3 is 17 residues long. V shed 2 bases and J shed 8 bases, with 19 bases lying between them. Germline V gene lookup returns CDR1 SGHVS and CDR2 FQNEAQ. CDR3 sequence (DNA): TGTGCCAGCAGCTTATTCCGTCCCTGGGGGGGCTATTCACCCCTCCACTTT. This translates into CASSLFRPWGGYSPLHF.

This clone was seen a few times. The CDR3 is CASSRVGQTYEQYF. CDR3 sequence (DNA): TGCGCCAGCAGCCGGGTGGGACAGACTTACGAGCAGTACTTC. V gene TRBV4-1 combines with J gene TRBJ2-7; 7 bases are shared with TRBD1. With 4 bases clipped from V and 4 bases from J, the junction kept 7 bases outside the gene matches. Germline CDR1 is MGHRA and CDR2 is YSYEKL. CDR3 length equals 14 residues.

The chain employs TRBV4-1 and TRBJ1-3, with TRBD1 as a possible D gene (5 bases). Germline V gene sequence: CDR1 MGHRA, CDR2 YSYEKL. The CDR3 sequence is 16 residues long. V was clipped by 4 bases and J by 2 bases, with 15 bases between them. The CDR3 is CASSLEGRAAGNTIYF. The CDR3 DNA sequence: TGCGCCAGCAGCCTCGAGGGCAGGGCGGCTGGAAACACCATATATTTT.

The chain carries TRBV2 and TRBJ2-3; D remains ambiguous. The CDR3 loop spans 11 amino acids. Trimming pared 4 bases from V and 9 bases from J, leaving 8 bases between. CDR1 SNHLY and CDR2 FYNNEI come from the germline V gene. CDR3 DNA sequence: TGTGCCAGCAGTGCTATTGGGACGCAGTATTTT. It specifies CASSAIGTQYF.

V and J are TRBV7-8 and TRBJ2-5; no reliable D call. Germline-derived CDR1 and CDR2 are SGHVS and FQNEAQ. The CDR3 is 13 amino acids. V was trimmed by 3 bases and J by 3 bases, leaving 8 bases between them. In DNA form, the CDR3 reads TGTGCCAGCAGCTTCGGTCGAGAAGAGACCCAGTACTTC. The encoded protein is CASSFGREETQYF.

J is TRBJ2-3 and V is TRBV18; D not certain. The CDR3 is 14 amino acids. The V end was cut by 2 bases, the J end by 0 bases, with 6 bases between. CDR1 is KGHSH and CDR2 is LQKENI in the germline V gene. The CDR3 DNA reads TGTGCCAGCTCACCAATTGCGAGCACAGATACGCAGTATTTT. This codes for CASSPIASTDTQYF. Using reference TRBV18 and TRBJ2-3 for the parts outside the CDR3, the full variable domain is NAGVMQNPRHLVRRRGQEARLRCSPMKGHSHVYWYRQLPEEGLKFMVYLQKENIIDESGMPKERFSAEFPKEGPSILRIQQVVRGDSAAYFCASSPIASTDTQYFGPGTRLTVL.

The chain has TRBV28 and TRBJ2-7, with 7 positions matching TRBD1. The CDR3 spans 15 residues. Germline V gene lookup returns CDR1 MDHEN and CDR2 SYDVKM. With 7 bases clipped from V and 0 bases from J, the junction kept 9 bases outside the gene matches. This chain's CDR3 is CASTPTGILSYEQYF. CDR3 DNA: TGTGCCAGCACCCCGACAGGGATCCTCTCCTACGAGCAGTACTTC. The whole variable domain, remainder taken from reference TRBV28 and TRBJ2-7, is DVKVTQSSRYLVKRTGEKVFLECVQDMDHENMFWYRQDPGLGLRLIYFSYDVKMKEKGDIPEGYSVSREKKERFSLILESASTNQTSMYLCASTPTGILSYEQYFGPGTRLTVT.

This clone is a singleton in its sample. The V call is TRBV27, the J call TRBJ2-7; D may correspond to TRBD1 or TRBD2 (5 bases each). Looked up from germline, CDR1 is MNHEY and CDR2 is SMNVEV (reference sequence). V was clipped by 5 bases and J by 3 bases, with 11 bases between them. CDR3 size: 13 residues. For the CDR3, the DNA is TGTGCCAGCAGTCCGGGTGGGGGCTACGAGCAGTACTTC. It translates to CASSPGGGYEQYF.

The genes are TRBV5-6 and TRBJ2-5; no clear D. The CDR3 has 16 residues. The ends were cut back, 4 bases at V and 5 bases at J, with 21 bases in the middle. Germline V lookup: CDR1 SGHDT, CDR2 YYEEEE. The CDR3 region has the DNA TGTGCCAGCAGCCCCACAACGTGGGCTAGTCCGGAGACCCAGTACTTC. Translating it yields CASSPTTWASPETQYF.

The V gene is TRBV30, the J gene TRBJ1-5; D perhaps matches TRBD1 (5 bases). The length of the CDR3 is 15 residues. Trimming left V 4 bases short and J 4 bases short, with 17 bases between. Germline CDR1 GTSNPN, CDR2 SVGIG (reference sequence). CDR3 region: CAWTVGQPGNQPQHF. The CDR3 DNA is TGTGCCTGGACCGTGGGGCAGCCGGGAAATCAGCCCCAGCATTTT.

This chain connects TRBV5-1 to TRBJ2-1; 9 bases agree with TRBD2. This CDR3 comprises 16 residues. Germline V CDR1 and CDR2: SGHRS, YFSETQ. With 0 bases clipped from V and 4 bases from J, the junction kept 5 bases outside the gene matches. The CDR3 sequence: CASSLGGAGGYNEQFF. CDR3 sequence (DNA): TGCGCCAGCAGCTTGGGTGGCGCGGGGGGGTACAATGAGCAGTTCTTC.

The CDR3 nucleotides read TGTGCCAGCAGCTTAGGGGGGGCTAGCGCCTTATACAATGAGCAGTTCTTC. Its translation: CASSLGGASALYNEQFF. The gene calls are TRBV7-9 and TRBJ2-1, with D perhaps matching TRBD1 or TRBD2 (6 bases each). CDR1 is SEHNR and CDR2 is FQNEAQ in the germline V gene (reference sequence). CDR3 length equals 17 residues. The V end was cut by 1 base, the J end by 4 bases, with 17 bases between.

This chain links TRBV5-1 with TRBJ2-2, with 8 bases matching TRBD1. Germline assignment: CDR1 SGHRS and CDR2 YFSETQ. CDR3 length: 15 amino acids. Trimming removed 4 bases from V and 0 bases from J; junction bases left unmatched: 2. The CDR3 region is CASSRTGSNTGELFF. DNA of the CDR3: TGCGCCAGCAGCCGGACAGGGTCGAACACCGGGGAGCTGTTTTTT.

The chain has TRBV12-2 and TRBJ2-2; TRBD1 is the table's D call and was not checked against the DNA. TRBV12-2 constitutes a pseudogene. The CDR3 loop spans 16 amino acids. The CDR3 coding sequence is TGTGCAAGTCGCTTAAGGACAGGCCCGAACACCGGGGAGCTGTTTTTT. Amino acid sequence: CASRLRTGPNTGELFF.

This clone has only a few counts. CDR3 nucleotides: TGTGCCAGCATCCGGGGACTAGCGGGAATCACCGGGGAGCTGTTTTTT. This codes for CASIRGLAGITGELFF. The gene calls are TRBV7-9 and TRBJ2-2; 13 positions match TRBD2. Trimming took 7 bases from V and 4 from J; bases not matched to a gene: 6. The CDR3 is made up of 16 amino acids. Per germline, CDR1 SEHNR and CDR2 FQNEAQ (reference sequence).